A selection of T cell receptor beta chains follows, all from one sample in a study of blood T cell repertoires in COVID-19. The table came from immunoSEQ multiplex PCR; TCRdb's copy has only in-frame clones and leaves some out. In the table there are 100,000 to 150,000 clones, around 82% of which are singletons. Sequenced material: peripheral blood. All receptors come from a man older than 75 with active or convalescent COVID-19. Each CDR3 is given without its conserved first and last residue.

V	J	CDR3
TRBV6-5	TRBJ2-2	ASRTGVWGGELF
TRBV9	TRBJ2-1	ASSASTSGGHNEQF
TRBV28	TRBJ1-2	AINREGSYGYT
TRBV14	TRBJ1-6	ASSHRSYNSPLH
TRBV18	TRBJ2-7	ASSPPGLAGEQY
TRBV19	TRBJ2-5	ASSDRGKETQY
TRBV11-2	TRBJ2-1	ASSLDGVGSSYNEQF
TRBV5-5	TRBJ1-2	ASSRGAASYGYT
TRBV19	TRBJ1-6	ASSIRTGRNSPLH
TRBV27	TRBJ2-3	ASSFRDRAFTDTQY
TRBV30	TRBJ2-7	AWSETSVSTGYEQY
TRBV2	TRBJ2-1	ASSEAWDRGHEQF
TRBV7-2	TRBJ2-3	ASSLGGPTDTQY